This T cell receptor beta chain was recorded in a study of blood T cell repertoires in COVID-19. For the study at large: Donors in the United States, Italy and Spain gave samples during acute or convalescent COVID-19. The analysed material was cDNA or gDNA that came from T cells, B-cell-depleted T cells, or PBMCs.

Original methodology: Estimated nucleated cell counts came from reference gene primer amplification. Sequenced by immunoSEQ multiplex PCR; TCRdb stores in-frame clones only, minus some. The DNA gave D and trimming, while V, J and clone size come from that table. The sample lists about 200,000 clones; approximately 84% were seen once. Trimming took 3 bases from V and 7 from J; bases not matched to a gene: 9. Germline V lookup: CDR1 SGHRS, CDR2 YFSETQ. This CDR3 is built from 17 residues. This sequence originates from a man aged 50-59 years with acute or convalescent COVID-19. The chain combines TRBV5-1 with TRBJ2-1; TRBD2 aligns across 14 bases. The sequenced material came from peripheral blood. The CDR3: CASSWTTTSGGANEQFF. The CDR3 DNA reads TGCGCCAGCAGCTGGACCACGACTAGCGGGGGGGCTAATGAGCAGTTCTTC.